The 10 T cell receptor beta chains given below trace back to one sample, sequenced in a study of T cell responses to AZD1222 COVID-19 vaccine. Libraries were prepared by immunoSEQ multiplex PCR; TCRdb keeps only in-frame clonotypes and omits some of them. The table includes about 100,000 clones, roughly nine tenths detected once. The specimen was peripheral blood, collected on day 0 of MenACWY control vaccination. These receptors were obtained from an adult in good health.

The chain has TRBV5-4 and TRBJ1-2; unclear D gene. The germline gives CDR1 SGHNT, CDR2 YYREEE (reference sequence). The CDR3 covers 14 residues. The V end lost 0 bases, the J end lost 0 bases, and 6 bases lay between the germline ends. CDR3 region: CASSLELANYGYTF. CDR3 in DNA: TGTGCCAGCAGCTTGGAATTAGCTAACTATGGCTACACCTTC.

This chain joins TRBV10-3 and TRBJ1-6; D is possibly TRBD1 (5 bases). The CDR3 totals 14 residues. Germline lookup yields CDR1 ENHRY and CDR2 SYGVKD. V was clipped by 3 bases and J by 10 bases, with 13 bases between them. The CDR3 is CAISDGGGASPLHF. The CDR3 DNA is TGTGCCATCAGTGATGGGGGAGGTGCCTCACCCCTCCACTTT.

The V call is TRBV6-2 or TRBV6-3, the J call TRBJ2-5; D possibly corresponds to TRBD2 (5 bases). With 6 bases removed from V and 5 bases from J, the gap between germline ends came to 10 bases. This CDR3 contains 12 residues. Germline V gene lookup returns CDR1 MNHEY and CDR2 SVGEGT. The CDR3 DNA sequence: TGTGCCAGCAGCACTAGAACGGAGACCCAGTACTTC. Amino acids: CASSTRTETQYF.

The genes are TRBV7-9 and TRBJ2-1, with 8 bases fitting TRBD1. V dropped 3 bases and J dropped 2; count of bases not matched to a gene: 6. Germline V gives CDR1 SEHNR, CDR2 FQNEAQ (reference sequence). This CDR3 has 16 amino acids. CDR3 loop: CASSFGQGRTYNEQFF. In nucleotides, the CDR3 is TGTGCCAGCAGCTTCGGACAGGGCAGAACCTACAATGAGCAGTTCTTC.

The CDR3 DNA follows: TGTGCCAGCAGTGGGGTGACACCCTACGAGCAGTACTTC. Its translation: CASSGVTPYEQYF. The rearrangement links TRBV2 to TRBJ2-7; D ambiguous. This CDR3 is 13 amino acids long. Trimming removed 4 bases at V and 2 bases at J, with 9 bases between. Germline CDR1 reads SNHLY; CDR2 reads FYNNEI.

The CDR3 reads CASSPPVGQGVEKLFF. The CDR3 nucleotides read TGTGCCAGCAGCCCCCCGGTGGGGCAGGGGGTGGAAAAACTGTTTTTT. V and J are TRBV7-9 and TRBJ1-4, with 7 bases matching TRBD1. This CDR3 region has 16 residues. V dropped 5 bases and J dropped 8; count of bases not matched to a gene: 14. Germline CDR1 is SEHNR and CDR2 is FQNEAQ (reference sequence).

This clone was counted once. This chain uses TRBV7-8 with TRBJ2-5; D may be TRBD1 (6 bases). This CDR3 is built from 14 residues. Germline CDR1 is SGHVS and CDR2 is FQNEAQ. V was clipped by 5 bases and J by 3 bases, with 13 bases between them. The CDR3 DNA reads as TGTGCCAGCAGCCAGGGGACGGTCGAAGAGACCCAGTACTTC. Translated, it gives CASSQGTVEETQYF.

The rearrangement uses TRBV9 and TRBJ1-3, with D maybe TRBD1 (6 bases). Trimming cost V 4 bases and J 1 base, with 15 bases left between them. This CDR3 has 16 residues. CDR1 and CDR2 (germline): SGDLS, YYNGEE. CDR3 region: CASSNPGATSGNTIYF. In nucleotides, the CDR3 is TGTGCCAGCAGCAATCCAGGGGCCACATCTGGAAACACCATATATTTT.

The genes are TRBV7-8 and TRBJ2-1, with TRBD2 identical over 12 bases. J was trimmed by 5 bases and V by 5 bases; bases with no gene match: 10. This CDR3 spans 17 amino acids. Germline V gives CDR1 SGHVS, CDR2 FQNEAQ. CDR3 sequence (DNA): TGTGCCAGCAGCCTAAGGGCTAGCGGGGGGGTCCACAATGAGCAGTTCTTC. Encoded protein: CASSLRASGGVHNEQFF.

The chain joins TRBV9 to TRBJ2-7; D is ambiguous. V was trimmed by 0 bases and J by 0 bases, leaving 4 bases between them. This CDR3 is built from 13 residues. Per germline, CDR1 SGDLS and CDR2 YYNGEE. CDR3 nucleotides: TGTGCCAGCAGCGTAGGTCTCTCCTACGAGCAGTACTTC. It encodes CASSVGLSYEQYF.